In its sample, the clone carrying this T cell receptor (beta chain) was seen many times. Its matching antigen is unknown. Investigators prepared the TCR beta libraries by applying iRepertoire HTBI primers and Arm-PCR of CDR3 regions. TCRdb recomputed calls from the multiplex PCR reads with MiXCR, one row per CDR3 protein. This sample has approximately 490,000 distinct CDR3 sequences, with about a sixth found just once. These data belong to a study of regulatory T cells in long-lasting Graves disease. Findings and caveats of the study: The study examined only peripheral blood, not thyroid tissue.

V was clipped by 5 bases and J by 5 bases, with 7 bases between them. The CDR3 loop spans 12 amino acids. The sample's time point: newly diagnosed GD, antithyroid drugs for less than 3 months. With RNA extracted from PBMCs as input, the TCR library was made. Separately, the same data were catalogued under a study of T cells in Graves' hyperthyroidism and ophthalmopathy.

The sample in question was peripheral blood mononuclear cells (PBMCs), obtained at new diagnosis, from a patient treated with antithyroid drugs. The receptor was derived from a man aged 35-49 years with Graves disease. The V call is TRBV12-3 or TRBV12-4, the J call TRBJ1-5, with D unclear. The CDR3 region has the DNA TGTGCCAGCAGTACCCGAGATCAGCCCCAGCATTTT. As protein: CASSTRDQPQHF.